This T cell receptor (beta chain) emerged from a study of OX40 agonist ivuxolimab in advanced cancers. On the study more broadly: Every 2 weeks, patients got intravenous ivuxolimab at one of six dose levels (0.01-10 mg/kg). Partial responses occurred in Three dose-escalation patients, one with hepatocellular carcinoma and two with cutaneous melanoma. Points from the study as a whole: The CD4+ and CD8+ T cells in the blood had expanded clonally by week 6 at 0.1 to 3.0 mg/kg.

Germline V gene lookup returns CDR1 SGHNT and CDR2 YYREEE (reference sequence). This CDR3 has 16 residues. J gave up 0 bases and V 3 bases, and 3 bases lay outside the gene matches. The protocol was immunoSEQ multiplex PCR, while the TCRdb copy is restricted to in-frame clones and leaves out a portion. Among 72,000 or so clones listed, about four fifths were seen once. Concerning this clone itself: Its antigen is still unknown. Other DNA sequences from this sample encode an identical CDR3 as well.

The chain links TRBV5-4 to TRBJ2-3; TRBD2 aligns across 11 bases. Specimen: CD4+ or CD8+ T cells sorted from blood, collected in a trial of the OX40 agonist ivuxolimab. The sequence came from an adult with an advanced solid tumor such as melanoma, head and neck, liver or kidney cancer. The CDR3 loop is CASSSRLAGSTDTQYF. The CDR3 DNA is TGTGCCAGCAGCTCCCGACTAGCGGGGAGCACAGATACGCAGTATTTT.